Listed below are T cell receptor beta chains from one sample, sequenced in a study of blood T cell repertoires in COVID-19. Method: immunoSEQ multiplex PCR; TCRdb's copy keeps in-frame clones and lacks some. Of around 280,000 clones listed, around 85% are singletons. Sequenced input: peripheral blood. The receptors derive from a woman aged 25 to 39 who had recovered from COVID-19. Both conserved end residues are part of each CDR3. D genes are given only for firm matches. Clone size, where shown, is once, few, many, or a class for clones that have expanded.

V,J,D,size,DNA,CDR3
TRBV5-4,TRBJ2-7,-,-,TGTGCCACCAGTAGGGCGGGGCTCTACGAGCAGTACTTC,CATSRAGLYEQYF
TRBV19,TRBJ1-1,-,-,TGTGCCAGTAGTATAGAGGGGGGTAACACTGAAGCTTTCTTT,CASSIEGGNTEAFF
TRBV7-2,TRBJ2-1,-,-,TGTGCCAGCACCGTGAGGGTTTCAAATGAGCAGTTCTTC,CASTVRVSNEQFF
TRBV5-4,TRBJ2-3,TRBD2,-,TGTGCCAGCAGCGCCGGGACTAGCGGGAGGGTGGGAGATACGCAGTATTTT,CASSAGTSGRVGDTQYF
TRBV4-1,TRBJ2-2,-,-,TGCGCCAGCAGCCAAGAGGCGGGGGCGGGCGGGGAGCTGTTTTTT,CASSQEAGAGGELFF
TRBV29-1,TRBJ2-7,TRBD2,-,TGCAGCGTTGAGGGTAGCGGGGTCCCCACCTACGAGCAGTACTTC,CSVEGSGVPTYEQYF
TRBV20-1,TRBJ1-1,-,-,TGCAGTGCTAATGACGGGGGCACTGAAGCTTTCTTT,CSANDGGTEAFF
TRBV4-2,TRBJ2-7,-,-,TGTGCCAGCAGCCAAAACTACCAGGGAGGCTACGAGCAGTACTTC,CASSQNYQGGYEQYF
TRBV18,TRBJ2-6,TRBD1,once,TGTGCCAGCTCACCATTGCAGGGGGTAGCCTCTGGGGCCAACGTCCTGACTTTC,CASSPLQGVASGANVLTF
TRBV7-2,TRBJ2-7,-,-,TGTGCCAGCAGCTTGGCAGCGTCCTACGAGCAGTACTTC,CASSLAASYEQYF
TRBV19,TRBJ1-5,-,few,TGTGCCAGTAGTATGGGCGGGGCTCGTAGCAATCAGCCCCAGCATTTT,CASSMGGARSNQPQHF
TRBV6-6,TRBJ1-5,TRBD1,many,TGTGCCAGCAGAGACAGGGGCGGTCAGCCCCAGCATTTT,CASRDRGGQPQHF
TRBV7-8,TRBJ2-6,TRBD1,-,TGTGCCAGCAGCTTAGCGCTTGGGACAGTCGTATCCGGGGCCAACGTCCTGACTTTC,CASSLALGTVVSGANVLTF
TRBV19,TRBJ1-1,TRBD1,-,TGTGCCACCGACCCGGGACAGGGGGGGACTGAAGCTTTCTTT,CATDPGQGGTEAFF
TRBV19,TRBJ1-2,-,-,TGTGCCAGTAGACCTCGGGTCCCCCGTAACTTTAACTATGGCTACACCTTC,CASRPRVPRNFNYGYTF
TRBV3-1/TRBV3-2,TRBJ2-3,-,-,TGTGCCAGCAGTCGCCCCGGGACACAAAATTGGAAGTATTTT,CASSRPGTQNWKYF
TRBV14,TRBJ2-7,-,-,TGTGCCAGCAGCCCCCGCCAGGGGAACTTCTACGAGCAGTACTTC,CASSPRQGNFYEQYF
TRBV18,TRBJ2-5,-,once,TGTGCCAGCTCACCAATCGGGAGGACCCAGTACTTC,CASSPIGRTQYF
TRBV18,TRBJ2-7,TRBD2,-,TGTGCCAGCTCACCGGGACTAGAGTACGAGCAGTACTTC,CASSPGLEYEQYF
TRBV6-5,TRBJ2-1,TRBD2,-,TGTGCCAGCAGTTACGGCGGGAGCGGTAATGAGCAGTTCTTC,CASSYGGSGNEQFF
TRBV18,TRBJ2-1,TRBD1,-,TGTGCCAGCTCACCATGGACAGGGGAAAGCAATGAGCAGTTCTTC,CASSPWTGESNEQFF
TRBV2,TRBJ2-2,-,-,TGTGCCAGCAGAGCCTATAGTGCGGCTGCGAACACCGGGGAGCTGTTTTTT,CASRAYSAAANTGELFF
TRBV6-2/TRBV6-3,TRBJ2-1,-,-,TGTGCCAGCAGTCGGGGGGCCGGGAGAAGCAATGAGCAGTTCTTC,CASSRGAGRSNEQFF
TRBV5-6,TRBJ1-4,-,-,TGTGCCAGCAGTAGAGACAGCCTTAATGAAAAACTGTTTTTT,CASSRDSLNEKLFF
TRBV5-4,TRBJ2-3,-,-,TGTGCCAGCAGCTTGTTAACAGATACGCAGTATTTT,CASSLLTDTQYF
TRBV10-1,TRBJ2-7,-,once,TGCGCCAGCAGTGAGGATACGCATCTCAGGGCCCCCTACGAGCAGTACTTC,CASSEDTHLRAPYEQYF
TRBV29-1,TRBJ2-7,-,-,TGCAGCGTTGAATTCTCCAGAAGCTACGAGCAGTACTTC,CSVEFSRSYEQYF
TRBV30,TRBJ2-1,TRBD2,-,TGTGCCTGGGTCAAAGCGGGGGGATGGGGTGAGCAGTTCTTC,CAWVKAGGWGEQFF
TRBV28,TRBJ1-2,TRBD1,once,TGTGCCAGCAACGTCTGGAAACCGGGACAGGGGAGAGTCCCCTATGGCTACACCTTC,CASNVWKPGQGRVPYGYTF
TRBV7-2,TRBJ1-5,-,-,TGTGCCAGCAGCTTAGAAGGGGCGCAGCCCCAGCATTTT,CASSLEGAQPQHF
TRBV7-9,TRBJ2-5,TRBD2,-,TGTGCCAGCAGCTTGGGGCTAGCGGGAGAGCGGGAGACCCAGTACTTC,CASSLGLAGERETQYF
TRBV18,TRBJ1-2,-,-,TGTGCCAGCTCAGCCCTACAGGGATCGGACTATGGCTACACCTTC,CASSALQGSDYGYTF